The T cell receptor beta chain under discussion was sequenced for a study of blood T cell repertoires in COVID-19. About the study: COVID-19 samples from acute and convalescent phases originated in the United States, Italy and Spain.

This table comes from immunoSEQ multiplex PCR, and its TCRdb copy is limited to in-frame clones, with some not included. The repertoire consists of approximately 120,000 clones, with around four fifths occurring once and the leading ten covering 20% to 25%. This clone was picked up one time. The sequencing sample was made of peripheral blood. The receptor's source is a human donor in a cohort sampled during active COVID-19.

The CDR3 DNA sequence: TGTGCCAGCAGCTTAGATTTTCAGTATGGCTACACCTTC. Its protein product is CASSLDFQYGYTF. The chain uses TRBV11-2 and TRBJ1-2, with D unclear. The CDR3 runs 13 residues. V was shortened by 0 bases and J by 5 bases, with 7 bases between the two germline ends. Germline CDR1 reads SGHAT; CDR2 reads FQNNGV.